The T cell receptor beta chain described here comes from a study of cytomegalovirus exposure and HLA in healthy donors. General study findings and limits: Cytomegalovirus status was reportedly diagnosed by the classifier with high specificity and sensitivity. Most TCR sequences proved rare, with some public TCRs found in many donors. CMV serostatus stood as the only immune exposure information on hand.

60 Vbeta and 13 Jbeta primers were used in PCR. Libraries were prepared by immunoSEQ multiplex PCR; TCRdb keeps only in-frame clonotypes and omits some of them. The profile shows about 140,000 clones, roughly 73% of them singletons. V gave up 4 bases and J gave up 0 bases; unmatched junction bases: 11. Germline V lookup: CDR1 SGDLS, CDR2 YYNGEE. The CDR3 is 19 residues long. Concerning this clone itself: What it binds is not known.

This TCR derives from a female donor in good health and CMV-seronegative. The chain recombines TRBV9 with TRBJ2-1, with 12 nucleotides matching TRBD2. The sequencing input was PBMCs. The chain's CDR3 is CASSFSGTSGLSSYNEQFF. The CDR3 coding sequence is TGTGCCAGCAGCTTCTCCGGGACTAGCGGGCTCAGCTCCTACAATGAGCAGTTCTTC.